The 16 T cell receptor beta chains below all came from one sample that was sequenced in a study of shared clonotypes between healthy human individuals. Assay used: immunoSEQ multiplex PCR; TCRdb lists only in-frame clones, some missing. The repertoire holds more than 900,000 clones, with approximately 78% as singletons. The specimen was memory CD4+ T cells from PBMCs. Indicated subset: CD45RA-negative fraction. Receptor source: a man in his late teens or twenties in good health. Some clones in this sample may be carry-over from other donors' samples.

The chain combines TRBV6-6 with TRBJ2-7, with TRBD1 matching 9 bases. V lost 5 bases, J lost 5 bases, and 10 bases stayed unmatched. This CDR3 contains 15 residues. Germline values: CDR1 MNHNY, CDR2 SVGAGI (reference sequence). CDR3 sequence: CASSDPGQGVNEQYF. The CDR3 nucleotides are TGTGCCAGCAGTGACCCGGGACAGGGTGTTAACGAGCAGTACTTC.

The rearrangement links TRBV16 to TRBJ2-2, with D maybe TRBD2 (5 bases). V lost 4 bases and J lost 2, with 8 bases in between. The germline gives CDR1 KGHSY, CDR2 FQNENV. This CDR3 spans 14 amino acids. The CDR3 sequence: CASSPGTNTGELFF. CDR3 bases: TGTGCCAGCAGCCCGGGAACAAACACCGGGGAGCTGTTTTTT.

This clone was seen a single time. The chain has TRBV7-9 and TRBJ1-2, with D perhaps matching TRBD1 (5 bases). The germline V gene encodes CDR1 SEHNR and CDR2 FQNEAQ (reference sequence). Trimming removed 5 bases from V and 3 bases from J, with 7 bases in between. The CDR3 extends over 12 amino acids. The CDR3 sequence is CASSGGDYGYTF. For the CDR3, the DNA is TGTGCCAGCAGCGGAGGGGACTATGGCTACACCTTC.

The gene calls are TRBV30 and TRBJ1-5; D is undetermined. The CDR3 covers 12 residues. V shed 2 bases and J shed 7 bases, with 9 bases lying between them. CDR1 and CDR2 from the germline V gene are GTSNPN and SVGIG (reference sequence). The CDR3 here is CAWSTTRQPQHF. The CDR3 nucleotides are TGTGCCTGGAGTACAACCCGACAGCCCCAGCATTTT. Filled out from reference TRBV30 and TRBJ1-5, the complete variable domain reads SQTIHQWPATLVQPVGSPLSLECTVEGTSNPNLYWYRQAAGRGLQLLFYSVGIGQISSEVPQNLSASRPQDRQFILSSKKLLLSDSGFYLCAWSTTRQPQHFGDGTRLSIL.

With respect to this clone: At the DNA level, this CDR3 is encoded by other sequences in the same sample as well. This chain connects TRBV5-6 to TRBJ1-2, with 10 bases matching TRBD1. CDR3 length equals 14 residues. Germline loops: CDR1 SGHDT, CDR2 YYEEEE. V gave up 4 bases and J gave up 7 bases; unmatched junction bases: 7. Here the CDR3 DNA reads TGTGCCAGCAGCCGTAGACAGGGGGCGAGTGGCTACACCTTC. It translates to CASSRRQGASGYTF.

The chain uses TRBV20-1 and TRBJ1-4; the D is unclear. V dropped 6 bases and J dropped 5 bases, with 4 bases sitting between them. This CDR3 contains 10 residues. Germline V gene data show CDR1 as DFQATT and CDR2 as SNEGSKA (reference sequence). The CDR3 DNA sequence: TGCAGTGCATGGAATGAAAAACTGTTTTTT. Translation gives CSAWNEKLFF.

The chain carries TRBV7-2 and TRBJ1-4; tentatively, D is TRBD1 (5 bases). V lost 4 bases, J lost 5 bases, and 14 bases lay in between. The V gene's germline CDR1 is SGHTA and CDR2 FQGNSA. The CDR3 has 15 residues. In nucleotides, the CDR3 is TGTGCCAGCAGCTCTCAGGGCCCGCCAAATGAAAAACTGTTTTTT. Its protein is CASSSQGPPNEKLFF.

This clone was counted only a few times. The V and J genes are TRBV5-8 and TRBJ1-2; D may be TRBD1 (5 bases). From germline, CDR1 is SGHTS and CDR2 YDEGEE. V dropped 0 bases and J dropped 6 bases, with 12 bases sitting between them. The CDR3 sequence is 14 residues long. For the CDR3, the DNA is TGTGCCAGCAGCTTGGTGCGGCGAGGGGATGGCTACACCTTC. Protein sequence: CASSLVRRGDGYTF.

The rearrangement uses TRBV27 and TRBJ1-6; no clear D. This CDR3 spans 16 amino acids. CDR1 is MNHEY, CDR2 SMNVEV, per germline (reference sequence). Trimming shortened V by 0 bases and J by 6 bases, and 12 bases separated the two germline ends. The CDR3 reads CASSLSRAYLNSPLHF. Here the CDR3 DNA reads TGTGCCAGCAGTTTATCTAGGGCCTACCTTAATTCACCCCTCCACTTT.

This chain uses TRBV27 with TRBJ1-1; 7 bases line up with TRBD1. Germline CDR1 and CDR2: MNHEY and SMNVEV (reference sequence). CDR3 size: 14 residues. Trimming cost V 5 bases and J 1 base; bases outside gene matches: 4. CDR3 coding DNA: TGTGCCAGCAGTGCAGGGGGTTCGAACACTGAAGCTTTCTTT. The encoded protein is CASSAGGSNTEAFF.

A word on this clone: Its ends do not fully match the called genes, so a read error is possible. The rearrangement joins TRBV19 to TRBJ1-5; 7 nucleotides match TRBD1. The CDR3 totals 15 residues. Germline CDR1 is LNHDA and CDR2 is SQIVND (reference sequence). CDR3 residues: CASSQTGLENQPQHF. The CDR3 bases are TGTGCCAGTAGTCAGACAGGGCTAGAGAATCAACCCCAGCATTTT.

This clone was observed once. The chain couples TRBV2 to TRBJ2-1; 12 positions agree with TRBD2. Losses at the gene ends were 1 base for V and 1 base for J; bases not matched to a gene: 5. The CDR3 totals 18 residues. The germline V gene has CDR1 SNHLY and CDR2 FYNNEI. The chain's CDR3 is CASSEGSLAGGSYNEQFF. The CDR3 DNA is TGTGCCAGCAGTGAAGGGTCACTAGCGGGAGGTTCCTACAATGAGCAGTTCTTC.

V gene TRBV28 combines with J gene TRBJ1-2, with 10 bases identical to TRBD1. V dropped 1 base and J dropped 4; count of bases not matched to a gene: 9. There are 17 residues in the CDR3. The germline CDR1 and CDR2 sequences are MDHEN and SYDVKM. CDR3 protein: CASSLSLGDRGVYGYTF. Written as DNA, the CDR3 is TGTGCCAGCAGTTTATCCCTGGGGGACAGGGGAGTCTATGGCTACACCTTC.

The chain joins TRBV5-1 to TRBJ2-3; no clear D. Germline V gene lookup returns CDR1 SGHRS and CDR2 YFSETQ. Trimming removed 2 bases from V and 6 bases from J, with 13 bases in between. This CDR3 spans 14 amino acids. The CDR3 spells CASSLDPLSDTQYF. The CDR3 DNA is TGCGCCAGCAGCTTAGACCCCTTATCCGATACGCAGTATTTT. Full variable domain (remainder filled in from reference TRBV5-1 and TRBJ2-3): KAGVTQTPRYLIKTRGQQVTLSCSPISGHRSVSWYQQTPGQGLQFLFEYFSETQRNKGNFPGRFSGRQFSNSRSEMNVSTLELGDSALYLCASSLDPLSDTQYFGPGTRLTVL.

The chain recombines TRBV6-5 with TRBJ2-5; D not resolved. CDR3 size: 11 residues. Trimming left V 3 bases short and J 10 bases short, with 9 bases between. Germline lookup yields CDR1 MNHEY and CDR2 SVGAGI. The CDR3 sequence is CASSYKTDQYF. The CDR3 DNA is TGTGCCAGCAGTTATAAGACCGACCAGTACTTC.

This clone was observed a few times. The V and J genes are TRBV7-2 and TRBJ1-2; no reliable D call. CDR1 and CDR2 from the germline V gene are SGHTA and FQGNSA. Trimming removed 1 base from V and 8 bases from J, with 11 bases in between. CDR3 size: 13 residues. The CDR3 reads CASSLGPVRGYTF. The CDR3 bases are TGTGCCAGCAGCTTAGGCCCCGTAAGGGGCTACACCTTC. The variable domain in full, with the rest retrieved from reference TRBV7-2 and TRBJ1-2, is GAGVSQSPSNKVTEKGKDVELRCDPISGHTALYWYRQSLGQGLEFLIYFQGNSAPDKSGLPSDRFSAERTGGSVSTLTIQRTQQEDSAVYLCASSLGPVRGYTFGSGTRLTVV.